The 14 T cell receptor beta chains below come from one sample, sequenced in a study of blood T cell repertoires in COVID-19. Only in-frame clones appear in the TCRdb table, and some are missing; sequencing was by immunoSEQ multiplex PCR. The top ten hold 25% to 30% of the sample, which has about 150,000 clones, just under 85% seen once. The source material was peripheral blood. All receptors derive from a woman aged 55-75 years with acute or convalescent COVID-19.

This sequence joins TRBV30 and TRBJ2-7; possibly TRBD2 for D (6 bases). With 3 bases removed from V and 13 bases from J, the gap between germline ends came to 19 bases. CDR3 size: 12 residues. Germline V gene lookup returns CDR1 GTSNPN and CDR2 SVGIG (reference sequence). The CDR3 sequence is CAWSNGGPRPYV. The CDR3 bases are TGTGCCTGGAGCAACGGGGGTCCCAGGCCATACGTC.

The V and J genes are TRBV30 and TRBJ2-7, with D possibly being TRBD2 (5 bases). The CDR3 runs to 14 residues. Germline CDR1 and CDR2: GTSNPN and SVGIG (reference sequence). Trimming removed 3 bases from V and 2 bases from J, with 14 bases in between. DNA of the CDR3: TGTGCCTGGAGCGCCGGAGGCGCGCCCTACGAGCAGTACGTC. This gives the protein CAWSAGGAPYEQYV.

This sequence joins TRBV3-1 (or the pseudogene TRBV3-2) and TRBJ2-5; no definite D call. V was pared by 2 bases and J by 4 bases, with 5 bases between. The CDR3 extends over 12 amino acids. The germline V gene encodes CDR1 LGHDT and CDR2 YNNKEL (reference sequence). This chain's CDR3 is CASSQSRETQYF. The CDR3 region has the DNA TGTGCCAGCAGCCAATCGAGAGAGACCCAGTACTTC.

This clone was recorded only once. This sequence joins TRBV19 and TRBJ1-5; 7 nucleotides match TRBD1. The V gene end was trimmed by 5 bases and the J gene end by 4 bases; junction bases not matched to a gene: 8. This CDR3 contains 15 residues. In germline, CDR1 is LNHDA, CDR2 SQIVND (reference sequence). The CDR3 nucleotides read TGTGCCAGTAGTGTCACGGGACAGACTAATCAGCCCCAGCATTTT. Its protein is CASSVTGQTNQPQHF.

This sequence joins TRBV3-1 (or the pseudogene TRBV3-2) and TRBJ1-6; D is uncertain. Trimming removed 0 bases from V and 9 bases from J, with 15 bases in between. CDR1 and CDR2 from the germline V gene are LGHDT and YNNKEL (reference sequence). CDR3 length equals 16 residues. The CDR3 reads CASSQDRTPPASPLHF. Written as DNA, the CDR3 is TGTGCCAGCAGCCAAGATCGTACACCGCCTGCTTCACCCCTCCACTTT.

This chain uses TRBV5-8 with TRBJ1-3, with D possibly TRBD1 on 5 matching bases. Trimming stripped 4 bases from V and 4 bases from J, with 18 bases between. Germline CDR1 reads SGHTS; CDR2 reads YDEGEE. There are 16 residues in the CDR3. This CDR3 reads CASSLRGSGSGNTIYF. The CDR3 DNA reads as TGTGCCAGCAGCCTCCGCGGTTCAGGGTCCGGAAACACCATATATTTT.

The V gene is TRBV5-1, the J gene TRBJ2-5; no reliable D call. The V end was cut by 0 bases, the J end by 3 bases, with 18 bases between. Germline V gene data show CDR1 as SGHRS and CDR2 as YFSETQ. This CDR3 region has 17 residues. CDR3 sequence (DNA): TGCGCCAGCAGCTTGGCGGTGGCGGATCCCCAAAAAGAGACCCAGTACTTC. As protein: CASSLAVADPQKETQYF.

V gene TRBV9 combines with J gene TRBJ1-2; D is undetermined. The length of the CDR3 is 13 residues. Trimming cost V 3 bases and J 6 bases, with 12 bases left between them. Germline assignment: CDR1 SGDLS and CDR2 YYNGEE. The CDR3 sequence is CASSAAIADGYTF. The CDR3 region has the DNA TGTGCCAGCAGCGCCGCGATAGCCGATGGCTACACCTTC.

This clone was recorded a few times. The rearrangement links TRBV28 to TRBJ1-2; 8 bases match TRBD1. The CDR3 has 17 residues. The J segment lost 0 bases and the V segment lost 5 bases, leaving 11 bases of the junction unmatched. Per the germline V gene, CDR1 is MDHEN and CDR2 is SYDVKM. The CDR3 nucleotides are TGTGCCAGCAGTCCAGGGACAGGATACTCATCTAACTATGGCTACACCTTC. The encoded protein is CASSPGTGYSSNYGYTF.

This CDR3 reads CASSPRDNSYEQYF. The CDR3 DNA sequence: TGTGCCAGCAGTCCCCGGGACAACTCCTACGAGCAGTACTTC. V and J are TRBV6-5 and TRBJ2-7; possibly TRBD1 for D (6 bases). The CDR3 length is 14 residues. Germline V gene lookup returns CDR1 MNHEY and CDR2 SVGAGI. V dropped 5 bases and J dropped 0 bases, with 11 bases sitting between them.

This clone appeared once. The J gene is TRBJ2-2, the V gene TRBV19; 7 bases line up with TRBD1. With 1 base clipped from V and 4 bases from J, the junction kept 18 bases outside the gene matches. This CDR3 region has 20 residues. Germline lookup yields CDR1 LNHDA and CDR2 SQIVND (reference sequence). CDR3 loop: CASSIGRWDRLLPPTGELFF. The CDR3 DNA sequence: TGTGCCAGTAGTATAGGCCGGTGGGACAGACTACTACCACCCACCGGGGAGCTGTTTTTT.

The chain uses TRBV7-3 and TRBJ2-1; a possible D gene is TRBD2 (6 bases). V was pared by 1 base and J by 10 bases, with 14 bases between. CDR1 is SGHTA, CDR2 FQGTGA, per germline. This CDR3 is 14 amino acids long. The CDR3 DNA follows: TGTGCCAGCAGCTTAATTGGGCGGGGAGACGAGCAGTTCTTC. Translated, it gives CASSLIGRGDEQFF.

J is TRBJ1-1 and V is TRBV14, with unresolved D. The CDR3 runs 15 residues. The ends were cut back, 1 base at V and 0 bases at J, with 9 bases in the middle. CDR1 and CDR2 (germline): SGHDN, FVKESK. The CDR3 here is CASSQGGSLNTEAFF. The CDR3 DNA is TGTGCCAGCAGCCAAGGAGGCAGTTTGAACACTGAAGCTTTCTTT.

The CDR3, as DNA: TGTGCCTGGAGTGGACAGGGGGTAAACGAGCAGTACTTC. Translation: CAWSGQGVNEQYF. This chain links TRBV30 with TRBJ2-7; the match to TRBD1 covers 9 bases. This CDR3 is 13 amino acids long. V shed 1 base and J 5 bases; nucleotides not matched to a gene: 3. Germline assignment: CDR1 GTSNPN and CDR2 SVGIG (reference sequence).